This T cell receptor beta chain was recovered during a study of blood T cell repertoires in COVID-19 (TCRdb year 2020). Describing the broader study: Samples from collaborators originated in the United States, Italy and Spain and spanned both the acute and convalescent phases of COVID-19. A de-identified subject ID, COVID-19 status, age in years and sex were almost always included in the sample metadata. The prospective study material was composed of cDNA or gDNA derived from T cells, B-cell-depleted T cells, or PBMCs. Deeply sampled blood TCRbeta repertoires from subjects exposed to, actively infected with, or recovered from COVID-19 were included in the dataset. The repertoires were made available in a free public database intended to serve as a resource for research on the immune response to SARS-CoV-2. Where available, HLA class I and class II types were obtained from metadata supplied by the sample provider rather than from assay-based typing. Samples were obtained from the ongoing ImmuneRACE study (first 160 participants) and from 950 to 1,500 subjects provided by 6 global collaborators.

Whole blood was collected in K2EDTA tubes by collaborating institutions according to the institutions' own protocols. For TCRbeta analysis, collaborator samples were shipped as frozen whole blood, as isolated PBMCs, or as DNA extracted from either sample type. A word on this clone: Its antigen is still unknown. It has no much larger one-base neighbor in the sample; base qualities were not kept.

TCRbeta CDR3 regions were amplified from genomic DNA using the immunoSEQ Assay, a bias-controlled multiplex PCR. Per the source publication's procedure: Within the assay, amplification of reference gene primers was used to estimate how many nucleated cells each sample contained. To quantify the absolute abundance of each unique TCRbeta CDR3 rearrangement, sequence reads were collapsed and filtered. For each sample, productive Simpson clonality was calculated by taking the square root of Simpson's diversity index across productive rearrangements. This immuneACCESS table, as held by TCRdb, lists in-frame sequences with V and J called but not all clones. Of the missing ones, under half trace to an unresolved V gene in checked studies; the others have no known cause. V and J calls and clone size are those listed in that table; D and trimming were worked out from the DNA. This sample lists 400,000 to 550,000 clones; about 89% were detected once. The ten biggest clones cover about 4.3% of the sample.

Overall study outcomes, separate from this receptor: Clinical and demographic metadata were provided uncurated, with the amount varying by source and participant.

The sequenced material came from peripheral blood. The sequence derives from a woman in her twenties or thirties with acute or convalescent COVID-19.

The CDR3 loop reads CASSLAAVWAGGETQYF. The nucleotides read TGCGCCAGCAGCTTGGCCGCGGTCTGGGCAGGGGGAGAGACCCAGTACTTC. The receptor chain draws on TRBV5-1 and TRBJ2-5; TRBD1 aligns with 7 central bases. The CDR3 goes from the cysteine to the phenylalanine over 17 residues. Of the read, only the CDR3 DNA is kept; its 51 bases are in frame from base 1. Based on the germline V gene, the CDR1 and CDR2 sequences are SGHRS and YFSETQ. V ends up 0 bases short and J 4 bases short, with an unmatched junction base count of 12.